This note documents a single T cell receptor (beta chain) sequence. The CDR3 runs to 14 residues. The V and J ends lost 4 bases and 4 bases respectively, with 17 bases between them. Germline-derived CDR1 and CDR2 are SQVTM and ANQGSEA. Recruitment covered 20 to 25 US areas and drew participants whose ages spanned roughly 18 to 89 years. In the authors' workflow: The assay estimated nucleated cells by amplifying reference gene primers. Assay: immunoSEQ multiplex PCR; the TCRdb copy retains only in-frame clones and omits some. V, J and clone size reflect that table, while D and trimming were determined from the DNA. The repertoire holds roughly 180,000 clones, with around 80% as singletons. These data come from a study of blood T cell repertoires in COVID-19.

The receptor's source is a woman between 45 and 65 years old in a cohort exposed to, infected with or recovered from COVID-19 (not recorded which). Input material: PBMCs or T cells enriched from blood (not recorded which). This chain joins TRBV29-1 and TRBJ2-7; tentative D call: TRBD2 (5 bases). In DNA form, the CDR3 reads TGCAGCGTTGTTCACCGGGGTGGTAATTACGAGCAGTACTTC. Its protein product is CSVVHRGGNYEQYF.